This is a list of T cell receptor beta chains from one sample in a study of spatial heterogeneity in lung cancer. MiXCR, applied by TCRdb to the 5' RACE reads, yields one record per CDR3 protein. The profile covers some 7,000 distinct CDR3 sequences, with around 6.3% appearing a single time and more than 60% taken by the ten largest. Specimen: PBMCs, collected at surgery. The receptors stem from a male donor with early-stage non-small cell lung cancer. The CDR3 runs from the conserved cysteine through the conserved F or W. The D gene is left open where the match is weak. The size of a clone is reported for some rows only, either as once, few or many, or as a class for expanded clones.

.,TRBV5-1,many,TRBJ2-5,CASSPASGAGWEETQYF,TGCGCCAGCAGCCCCGCTTCCGGTGCGGGGTGGGAAGAGACCCAGTACTTC
.,TRBV20-1,many,TRBJ2-4,CSAEDQAKNIQYF,TGCAGTGCTGAAGACCAAGCCAAAAACATTCAGTACTTC
.,TRBV28,many,TRBJ1-2,CASRAPLGGYTF,TGTGCCAGCAGGGCCCCTCTGGGGGGCTACACCTTC
.,TRBV5-1,.,TRBJ1-1,CASSLEGSADPEAFF,TGCGCCAGCAGCTTGGAAGGTTCGGCGGATCCTGAAGCTTTCTTT
.,TRBV5-1,many,TRBJ1-2,CASSPSERYGYTF,TGCGCCAGCAGCCCTTCCGAGAGATATGGCTACACCTTC
.,TRBV9,many,TRBJ2-3,CASSTDSTSTDTQYF,TGTGCCAGCAGTACGGACAGCACCTCCACAGATACGCAGTATTTT
TRBD2,TRBV4-2,many,TRBJ2-7,CASSQEAGEAYEQYF,TGTGCCAGCAGCCAAGAAGCGGGAGAGGCCTACGAGCAGTACTTC
.,TRBV6-2/TRBV6-3,many,TRBJ2-1,CASSDGLPQFF,TGTGCCAGCAGTGACGGACTACCCCAGTTCTTC
.,TRBV3-1,many,TRBJ1-1,CASSQDIGAGGTEAFF,TGTGCCAGCAGCCAAGATATTGGTGCGGGAGGCACTGAAGCTTTCTTT
TRBD1,TRBV5-5,many,TRBJ1-5,CASNLGGSTNQPQHF,TGTGCCAGCAACCTAGGGGGCAGTACCAATCAGCCCCAGCATTTT
.,TRBV27,many,TRBJ2-7,CASSLQDSYEQYF,TGTGCCAGCAGTTTACAGGACAGCTACGAGCAGTACTTC
TRBD1,TRBV29-1,many,TRBJ2-2,CSVERTGVLGELFF,TGCAGCGTTGAAAGGACAGGGGTCTTGGGGGAGCTGTTTTTT
.,TRBV28,many,TRBJ1-2,CASIGQGDGYTF,TGTGCCAGCATCGGACAAGGCGATGGCTACACCTTC
.,TRBV12-3/TRBV12-4,many,TRBJ2-3,CASSFRGTSTDTQYF,TGTGCCAGCAGTTTTAGGGGGACTAGCACAGATACGCAGTATTTT
TRBD2,TRBV20-1,.,TRBJ2-3,CSATTGLAGGRIDTQYF,TGCAGTGCAACCACGGGACTAGCGGGGGGGCGTATAGATACGCAGTATTTT
.,TRBV29-1,many,TRBJ2-3,CSVGTAGPDTQYF,TGCAGCGTTGGGACAGCAGGCCCAGATACGCAGTATTTT
.,TRBV6-6,.,TRBJ2-7,CASSYSASKGGEQYF,TGTGCCAGCAGTTACTCGGCCTCAAAGGGGGGGGAGCAGTACTTC
.,TRBV30,few,TRBJ1-1,CAWSVTVNTEAFF,TGTGCCTGGAGTGTAACAGTGAACACTGAAGCTTTCTTT
.,TRBV5-1,many,TRBJ2-5,CASSLWGVETQYF,TGCGCCAGCAGCTTATGGGGCGTTGAGACCCAGTACTTC
.,TRBV6-2/TRBV6-3,few,TRBJ1-5,CASSYLRSNQPQHF,TGTGCCAGCAGTTACTTAAGGAGCAATCAGCCCCAGCATTTT
.,TRBV10-3,medium-sized,TRBJ2-2,CAIPGQNTGELFF,TGTGCCATCCCGGGACAAAACACCGGGGAGCTGTTTTTT
.,TRBV9,many,TRBJ1-3,CASSVRENSGNTIYF,TGTGCCAGCAGCGTAAGGGAGAACTCTGGAAACACCATATATTTT
.,TRBV5-1,many,TRBJ2-3,CASSLTATLGTDTQYF,TGCGCCAGCAGCTTGACCGCGACCCTCGGCACAGATACGCAGTATTTT
.,TRBV29-1,medium-sized,TRBJ1-2,CSVAQNYGYTF,TGCAGCGTTGCGCAGAACTATGGCTACACCTTC
TRBD2,TRBV28,few,TRBJ2-7,CASSATSGVPYEQYF,TGTGCCAGCAGTGCCACTAGCGGGGTTCCCTACGAGCAGTACTTC
.,TRBV9,many,TRBJ2-3,CASSFSGSTDTQYF,TGTGCCAGCAGCTTCAGCGGGAGCACAGATACGCAGTATTTT
.,TRBV6-1,many,TRBJ1-1,CASSQTRMNTEAFF,TGTGCCAGCAGCCAGACAAGAATGAACACTGAAGCTTTCTTT
TRBD2,TRBV7-2,hyperexpanded,TRBJ2-3,CASSSGALQRDTQYF,TGTGCCAGCAGCAGCGGGGCCCTCCAGAGGGATACGCAGTATTTT
.,TRBV7-9,many,TRBJ1-3,CASSLTGFSGNTIYF,TGTGCCAGCAGCTTGACAGGCTTCTCTGGAAACACCATATATTTT
TRBD1,TRBV7-8,many,TRBJ1-1,CASSLGQGSTEAFF,TGTGCCAGCAGCTTGGGACAGGGCTCCACTGAAGCTTTCTTT
.,TRBV7-7,many,TRBJ2-2,CASSLDLGTGELFF,TGTGCCAGCAGCTTAGACCTGGGAACCGGGGAGCTGTTTTTT
TRBD2,TRBV4-3,.,TRBJ2-1,CASSRLSGNYNEQFF,TGCGCCAGCAGCCGACTTAGCGGGAACTACAATGAGCAGTTCTTC
TRBD1,TRBV4-2,.,TRBJ1-3,CASSQRTGARSGNTIYF,TGTGCCAGCAGCCAAAGGACAGGCGCACGCTCTGGAAACACCATATATTTT
.,TRBV3-1,many,TRBJ2-3,CASSQQIPDTQYF,TGTGCCAGCAGCCAACAGATACCAGATACGCAGTATTTT
TRBD1,TRBV2,.,TRBJ2-5,CASSTNRGQETQYF,TGTGCCAGCAGTACAAACAGGGGCCAAGAGACCCAGTACTTC
TRBD1,TRBV29-1,few,TRBJ2-7,CSVEIGDRGYEQYF,TGCAGCGTTGAGATCGGCGACAGGGGCTACGAGCAGTACTTC
TRBD1,TRBV4-1,many,TRBJ1-4,CASSQEGIRGKDEKLFF,TGCGCCAGCAGCCAAGAAGGGATCAGGGGGAAGGATGAAAAACTGTTTTTT
TRBD1,TRBV28,many,TRBJ1-3,CASSLGQTIQNTIYF,TGTGCCAGCAGCCTGGGACAGACGATTCAAAACACCATATATTTT
.,TRBV2,many,TRBJ1-1,CASSESPGTNTEAFF,TGTGCCAGCAGTGAGAGTCCGGGGACGAACACTGAAGCTTTCTTT
.,TRBV5-4,many,TRBJ2-3,CASSLGRGMDRTDTQYF,TGTGCCAGCAGCTTAGGGAGGGGGATGGATCGCACAGATACGCAGTATTTT
TRBD2,TRBV28,many,TRBJ2-3,CASSAGTSGVTDTQYF,TGTGCCAGCAGCGCAGGGACTAGCGGAGTCACAGATACGCAGTATTTT
.,TRBV3-1,many,TRBJ2-3,CASSQDATTDTQYF,TGTGCCAGCAGCCAAGATGCGACGACAGATACGCAGTATTTT
TRBD1,TRBV4-2,many,TRBJ2-7,CASSQAGQGYEQYF,TGTGCCAGCAGCCAAGCGGGACAGGGCTACGAGCAGTACTTC
TRBD2,TRBV5-1,many,TRBJ2-3,CASSFLGLPRGGDRQYF,TGCGCCAGCAGCTTTCTAGGCCTCCCTCGGGGGGGTGATCGGCAGTATTTT
.,TRBV11-3,many,TRBJ2-5,CASSGRAEQETQYF,TGTGCCAGCAGCGGACGAGCGGAACAAGAGACCCAGTACTTC
TRBD2,TRBV7-6,many,TRBJ2-1,CASSFGGSTNEQFF,TGTGCCAGCAGCTTTGGCGGGAGTACCAATGAGCAGTTCTTC
TRBD1,TRBV6-1,many,TRBJ1-3,CASSQQGFDGNTIYF,TGTGCCAGCAGCCAACAGGGGTTTGATGGAAACACCATATATTTT
.,TRBV12-3/TRBV12-4,many,TRBJ2-2,CASSLRPAGELFF,TGTGCCAGCAGTTTAAGGCCAGCCGGGGAGCTGTTTTTT
.,TRBV12-3/TRBV12-4,.,TRBJ2-1,CASSLGGVDNEQFF,TGTGCCAGCAGTTTAGGCGGGGTGGACAATGAGCAGTTCTTC
.,TRBV5-1,many,TRBJ2-1,CASSPTTDGGNEQFF,TGCGCCAGCAGCCCCACGACGGACGGCGGGAATGAGCAGTTCTTC
.,TRBV12-3/TRBV12-4,.,TRBJ2-1,CASIPRGYRYNEQFF,TGTGCCAGCATCCCAAGGGGGTATCGTTACAATGAGCAGTTCTTC